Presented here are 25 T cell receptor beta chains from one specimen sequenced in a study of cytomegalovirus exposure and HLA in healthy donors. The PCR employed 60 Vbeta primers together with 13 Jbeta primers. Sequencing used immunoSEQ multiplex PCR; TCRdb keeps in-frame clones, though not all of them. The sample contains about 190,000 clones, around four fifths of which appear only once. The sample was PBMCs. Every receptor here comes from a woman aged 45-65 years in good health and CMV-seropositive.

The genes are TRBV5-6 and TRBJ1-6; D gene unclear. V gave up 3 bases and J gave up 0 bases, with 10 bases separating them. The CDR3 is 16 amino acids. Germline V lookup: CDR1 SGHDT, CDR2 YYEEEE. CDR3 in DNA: TGTGCCAGCAGCTCGGCTCCGGGCTCCTATAATTCACCCCTCCACTTT. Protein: CASSSAPGSYNSPLHF. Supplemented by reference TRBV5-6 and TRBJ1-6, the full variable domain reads DAGVTQSPTHLIKTRGQQVTLRCSPKSGHDTVSWYQQALGQGPQFIFQYYEEEERQRGNFPDRFSGHQFPNYSSELNVNALLLGDSALYLCASSSAPGSYNSPLHFGNGTRLTVT.

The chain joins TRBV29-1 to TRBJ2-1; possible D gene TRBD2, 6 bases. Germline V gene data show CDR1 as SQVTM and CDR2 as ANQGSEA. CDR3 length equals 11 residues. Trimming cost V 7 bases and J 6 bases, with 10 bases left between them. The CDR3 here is CSAAGPNEQFF. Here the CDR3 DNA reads TGCAGCGCTGCGGGGCCCAATGAGCAGTTCTTC.

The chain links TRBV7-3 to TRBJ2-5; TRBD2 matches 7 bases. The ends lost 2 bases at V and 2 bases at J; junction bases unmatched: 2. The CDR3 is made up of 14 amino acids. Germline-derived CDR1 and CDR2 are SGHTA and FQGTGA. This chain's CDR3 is CASSLRGEQETQYF. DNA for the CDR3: TGTGCCAGCAGCTTACGGGGGGAGCAAGAGACCCAGTACTTC.

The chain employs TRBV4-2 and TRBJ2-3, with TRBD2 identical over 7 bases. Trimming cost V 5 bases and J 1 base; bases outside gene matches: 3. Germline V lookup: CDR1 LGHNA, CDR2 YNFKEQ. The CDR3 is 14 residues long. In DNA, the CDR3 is TGTGCCAGCAGCGCCGCGGGGGGCACAGATACGCAGTATTTT. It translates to CASSAAGGTDTQYF.

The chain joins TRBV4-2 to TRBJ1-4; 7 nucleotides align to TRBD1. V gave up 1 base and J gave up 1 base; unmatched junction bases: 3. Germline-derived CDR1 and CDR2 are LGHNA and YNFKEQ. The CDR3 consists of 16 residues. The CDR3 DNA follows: TGTGCCAGCAGCCAAGCGAGGGGGCAAACTAATGAAAAACTGTTTTTT. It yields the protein CASSQARGQTNEKLFF.

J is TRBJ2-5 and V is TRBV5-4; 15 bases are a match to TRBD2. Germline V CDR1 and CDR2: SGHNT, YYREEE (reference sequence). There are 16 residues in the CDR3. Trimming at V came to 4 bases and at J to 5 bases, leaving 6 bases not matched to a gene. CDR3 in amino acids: CASSPGLAGGRETQYF. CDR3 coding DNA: TGTGCCAGCAGCCCCGGACTAGCGGGGGGGCGTGAGACCCAGTACTTC.

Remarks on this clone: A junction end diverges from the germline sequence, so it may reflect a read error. The chain's CDR3 is CASSFDGSSYGYIF. Written as DNA, the CDR3 is TGTGCCAGCAGCTTCGACGGGTCGTCCTATGGCTACATCTTC. The J gene is TRBJ1-2, the V gene TRBV7-2; no reliable D call. Germline V gene lookup returns CDR1 SGHTA and CDR2 FQGNSA. The CDR3 extends over 14 amino acids. The full variable domain, with the rest looked up from reference TRBV7-2 and TRBJ1-2, is GAGVSQSPSNKVTEKGKDVELRCDPISGHTALYWYRQSLGQGLEFLIYFQGNSAPDKSGLPSDRFSAERTGGSVSTLTIQRTQQEDSAVYLCASSFDGSSYGYIFGSGTRLTVV.

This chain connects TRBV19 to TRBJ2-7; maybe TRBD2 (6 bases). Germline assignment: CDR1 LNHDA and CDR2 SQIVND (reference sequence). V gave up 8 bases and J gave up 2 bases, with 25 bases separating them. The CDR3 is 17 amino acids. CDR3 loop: CASGLYGGTHAPYEQYF. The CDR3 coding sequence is TGTGCCAGTGGCCTGTATGGGGGGACTCATGCCCCCTACGAGCAGTACTTC.

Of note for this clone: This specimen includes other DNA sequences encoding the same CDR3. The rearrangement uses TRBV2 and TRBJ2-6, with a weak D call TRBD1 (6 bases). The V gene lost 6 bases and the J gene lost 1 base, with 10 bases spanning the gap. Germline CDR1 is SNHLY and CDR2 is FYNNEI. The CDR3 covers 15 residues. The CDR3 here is CASSEQGSGANVLTF. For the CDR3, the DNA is TGTGCCAGCAGCGAACAGGGTTCTGGGGCCAACGTCCTGACTTTC.

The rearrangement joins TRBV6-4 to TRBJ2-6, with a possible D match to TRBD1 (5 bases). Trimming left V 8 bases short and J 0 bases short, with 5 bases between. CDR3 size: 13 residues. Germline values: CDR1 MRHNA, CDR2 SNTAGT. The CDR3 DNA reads TGTGCCAGCCAGGGCTCTGGGGCCAACGTCCTGACTTTC. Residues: CASQGSGANVLTF.

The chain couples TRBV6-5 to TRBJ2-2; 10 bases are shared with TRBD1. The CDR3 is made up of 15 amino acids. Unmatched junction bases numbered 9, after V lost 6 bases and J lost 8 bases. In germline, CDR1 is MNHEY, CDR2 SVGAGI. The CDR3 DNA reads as TGTGCCAGCAGCACGACAGGGGGCGCTTGGGGGGAGCTGTTTTTT. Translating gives CASSTTGGAWGELFF.

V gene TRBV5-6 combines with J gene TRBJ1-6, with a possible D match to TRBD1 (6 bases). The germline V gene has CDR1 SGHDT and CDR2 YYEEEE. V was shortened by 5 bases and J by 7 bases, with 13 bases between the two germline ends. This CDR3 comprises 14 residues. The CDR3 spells CASSSRGLNSPLHF. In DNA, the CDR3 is TGTGCCAGCAGTTCCAGGGGTCTCAATTCACCCCTCCACTTT.

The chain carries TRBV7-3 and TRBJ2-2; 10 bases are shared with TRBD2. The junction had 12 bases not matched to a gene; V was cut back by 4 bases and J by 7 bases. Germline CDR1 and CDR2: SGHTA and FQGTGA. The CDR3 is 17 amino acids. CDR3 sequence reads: CASSYVPAGGHNGELFF. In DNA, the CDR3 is TGTGCCAGCAGCTATGTCCCAGCGGGGGGGCATAACGGGGAGCTGTTTTTT.

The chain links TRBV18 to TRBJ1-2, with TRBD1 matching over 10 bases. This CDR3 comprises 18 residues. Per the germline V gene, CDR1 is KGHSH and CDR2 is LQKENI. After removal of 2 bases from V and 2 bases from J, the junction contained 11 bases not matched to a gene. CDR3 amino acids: CASSPVGQGSGINYGYTF. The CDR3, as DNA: TGTGCCAGCTCACCAGTGGGACAGGGGTCGGGGATAAACTATGGCTACACCTTC.

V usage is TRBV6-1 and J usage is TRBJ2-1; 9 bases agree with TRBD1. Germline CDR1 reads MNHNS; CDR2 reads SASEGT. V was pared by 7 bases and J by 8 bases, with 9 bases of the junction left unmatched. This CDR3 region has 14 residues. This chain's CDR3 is CASKLGQGNHEQFF. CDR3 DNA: TGTGCCAGCAAACTAGGACAGGGGAACCATGAGCAGTTCTTC.

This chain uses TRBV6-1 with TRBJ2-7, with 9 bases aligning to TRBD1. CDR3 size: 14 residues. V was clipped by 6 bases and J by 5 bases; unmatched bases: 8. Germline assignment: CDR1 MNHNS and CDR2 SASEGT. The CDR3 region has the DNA TGTGCCAGCAGAGAGGGACAGGGTTACCACGAGCAGTACTTC. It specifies CASREGQGYHEQYF.

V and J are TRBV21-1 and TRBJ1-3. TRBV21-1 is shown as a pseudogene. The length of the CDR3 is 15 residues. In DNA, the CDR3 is TGTGCCAGCAGCAAACGTAGTGGCTCTGGAAACACCATATATTTT. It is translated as CASSKRSGSGNTIYF.

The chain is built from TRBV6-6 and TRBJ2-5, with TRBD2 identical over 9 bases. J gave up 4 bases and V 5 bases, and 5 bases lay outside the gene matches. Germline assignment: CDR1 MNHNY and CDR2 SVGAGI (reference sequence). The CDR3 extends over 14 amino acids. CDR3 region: CASSTLAGSETQYF. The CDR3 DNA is TGTGCCAGCAGTACTCTAGCGGGGTCAGAGACCCAGTACTTC.

CDR3 sequence: CSVYVGGGETQYF. CDR3 nucleotides: TGCAGCGTATACGTGGGGGGTGGAGAGACCCAGTACTTC. V and J are TRBV29-1 and TRBJ2-5, with D possibly TRBD2 on 6 matching bases. This CDR3 spans 13 amino acids. The V end was cut by 6 bases, the J end by 4 bases, with 15 bases between. Germline CDR1 SQVTM, CDR2 ANQGSEA. The full variable domain, rest sourced from reference TRBV29-1 and TRBJ2-5, is SAVISQKPSRDICQRGTSLTIQCQVDSQVTMMFWYRQQPGQSLTLIATANQGSEATYESGFVIDKFPISRPNLTFSTLTVSNMSPEDSSIYLCSVYVGGGETQYFGPGTRLLVL.

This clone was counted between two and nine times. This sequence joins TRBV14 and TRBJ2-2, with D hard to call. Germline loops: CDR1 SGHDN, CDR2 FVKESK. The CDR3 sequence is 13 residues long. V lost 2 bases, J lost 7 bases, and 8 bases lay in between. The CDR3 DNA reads TGTGCCAGCAGCCAAAACATGTTCGGGGAGCTGTTTTTT. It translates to CASSQNMFGELFF.

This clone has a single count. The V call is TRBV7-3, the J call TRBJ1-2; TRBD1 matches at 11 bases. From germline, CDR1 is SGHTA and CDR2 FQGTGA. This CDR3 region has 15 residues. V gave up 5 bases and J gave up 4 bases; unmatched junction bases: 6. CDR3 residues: CASSHGQGATYGYTF. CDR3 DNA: TGTGCCAGCAGCCACGGACAGGGGGCGACCTATGGCTACACCTTC.

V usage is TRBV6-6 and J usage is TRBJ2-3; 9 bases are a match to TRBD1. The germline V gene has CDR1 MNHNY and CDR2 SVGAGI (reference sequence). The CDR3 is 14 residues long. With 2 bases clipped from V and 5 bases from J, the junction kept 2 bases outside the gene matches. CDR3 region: CASSYGTGRDTQYF. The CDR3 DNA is TGTGCCAGCAGTTACGGGACAGGGAGAGATACGCAGTATTTT.

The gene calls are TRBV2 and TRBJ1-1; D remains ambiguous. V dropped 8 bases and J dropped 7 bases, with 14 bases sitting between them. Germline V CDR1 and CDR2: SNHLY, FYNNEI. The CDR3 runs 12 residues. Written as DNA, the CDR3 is TGTGCCAGCTCCACGCGACAATATGAAGCTTTCTTT. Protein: CASSTRQYEAFF.

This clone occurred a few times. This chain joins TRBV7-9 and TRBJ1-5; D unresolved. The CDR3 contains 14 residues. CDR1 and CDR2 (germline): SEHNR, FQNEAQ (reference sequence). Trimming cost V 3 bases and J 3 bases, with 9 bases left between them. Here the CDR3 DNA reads TGTGCCAGCAGCTTGTCAGAATACAATCAGCCCCAGCATTTT. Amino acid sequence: CASSLSEYNQPQHF.

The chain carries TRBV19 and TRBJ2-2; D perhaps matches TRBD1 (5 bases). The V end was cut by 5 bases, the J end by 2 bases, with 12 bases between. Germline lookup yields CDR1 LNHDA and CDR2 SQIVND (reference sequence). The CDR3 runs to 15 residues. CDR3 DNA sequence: TGTGCCAGTAGTCTGGGGCAGATCAACACCGGGGAGCTGTTTTTT. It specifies CASSLGQINTGELFF.